These 2 T cell receptor beta chains originate from one sample sequenced in a study of OX40 agonist ivuxolimab in advanced cancers. The assay was immunoSEQ multiplex PCR, and TCRdb's table has in-frame clones only and misses some. The profile shows 35,000 to 45,000 clones, around 92% of them singletons. This sample comprised CD4+ or CD8+ T cells sorted from blood, obtained in a trial of the OX40 agonist ivuxolimab. Source of these receptors: an adult with an advanced solid tumor such as melanoma, head and neck, liver or kidney cancer.

This chain uses TRBV7-2 with TRBJ2-1; 7 bases line up with TRBD2. The CDR3 runs 18 residues. Trimming took 1 base from V and 0 from J; bases not matched to a gene: 9. Germline lookup yields CDR1 SGHTA and CDR2 FQGNSA. The CDR3, as DNA: TGTGCCAGCAGCTTAGTCCGGCGGGAGCCCAGCTCCTACAATGAGCAGTTCTTC. Translation: CASSLVRREPSSYNEQFF.

This chain uses TRBV7-9 with TRBJ2-7; 7 bases fit TRBD2. With V trimmed by 4 bases and J by 9 bases, 9 bases remained unmatched. The CDR3 extends over 13 amino acids. Per the germline V gene, CDR1 is SEHNR and CDR2 is FQNEAQ (reference sequence). The CDR3 spells CASSSNGLVWQYF. DNA for the CDR3: TGTGCCAGCAGCTCGAACGGACTAGTTTGGCAGTACTTC.